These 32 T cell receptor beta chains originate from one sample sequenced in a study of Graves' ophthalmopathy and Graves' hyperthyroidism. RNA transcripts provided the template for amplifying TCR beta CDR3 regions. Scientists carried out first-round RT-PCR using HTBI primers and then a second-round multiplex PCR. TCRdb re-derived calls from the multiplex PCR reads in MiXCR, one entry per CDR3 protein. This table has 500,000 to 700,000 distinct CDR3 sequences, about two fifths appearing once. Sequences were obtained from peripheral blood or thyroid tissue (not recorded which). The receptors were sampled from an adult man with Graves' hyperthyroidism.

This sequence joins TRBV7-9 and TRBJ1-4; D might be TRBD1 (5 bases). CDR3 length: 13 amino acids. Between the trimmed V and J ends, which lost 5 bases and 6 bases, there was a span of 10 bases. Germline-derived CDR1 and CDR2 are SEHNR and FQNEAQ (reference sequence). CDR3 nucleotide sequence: TGTGCCAGCAGCCGTACAGGAGATGAAAAACTGTTTTTT. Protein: CASSRTGDEKLFF.

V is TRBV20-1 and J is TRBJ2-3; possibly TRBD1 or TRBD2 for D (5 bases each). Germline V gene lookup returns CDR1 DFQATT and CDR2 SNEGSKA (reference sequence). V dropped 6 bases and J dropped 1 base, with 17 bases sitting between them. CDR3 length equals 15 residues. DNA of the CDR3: TGCAGTGCGGACCTCCGGGACGGAGGCACAGATACGCAGTATTTT. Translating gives CSADLRDGGTDTQYF.

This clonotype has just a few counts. CDR3 region: CASSPGTSMNTEAFF. Written as DNA, the CDR3 is TGTGCCAGCAGTCCCGGGACGAGCATGAACACTGAAGCTTTCTTT. This chain joins TRBV12-3 or TRBV12-4 and TRBJ1-1; tentatively, D is TRBD1 (5 bases). V was shortened by 5 bases and J by 0 bases, with 13 bases between the two germline ends. CDR3 length: 15 amino acids.

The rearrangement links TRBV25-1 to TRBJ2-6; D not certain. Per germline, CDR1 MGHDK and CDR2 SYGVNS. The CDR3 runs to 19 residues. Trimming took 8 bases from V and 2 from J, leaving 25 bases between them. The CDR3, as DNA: TGTGCCAGCTCACCACGGTCGGTTGGCGGTAATCCTGGGGCCAACGTCCTGACTTTC. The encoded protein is CASSPRSVGGNPGANVLTF.

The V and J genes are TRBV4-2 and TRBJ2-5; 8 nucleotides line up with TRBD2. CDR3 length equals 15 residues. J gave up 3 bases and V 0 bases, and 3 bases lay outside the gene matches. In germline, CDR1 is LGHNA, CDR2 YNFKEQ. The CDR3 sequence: CASSQEGAGEETQYF. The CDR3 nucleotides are TGTGCCAGCAGCCAAGAAGGAGCGGGGGAAGAGACCCAGTACTTC.

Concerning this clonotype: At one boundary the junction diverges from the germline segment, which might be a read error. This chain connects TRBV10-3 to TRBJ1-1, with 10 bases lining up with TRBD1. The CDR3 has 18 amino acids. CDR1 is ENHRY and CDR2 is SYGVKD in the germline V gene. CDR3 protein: CASSYNPRTGTGDTEAFF. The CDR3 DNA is TGTGCCAGCAGTTACAACCCGCGAACCGGGACAGGGGACACTGAAGCTTTCTTT.

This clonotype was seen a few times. The CDR3 DNA is TGTGCCAGCAGCCCCGGGACTAGAAGGGACACCGGGGAGCTGTTTTTT. It codes for CASSPGTRRDTGELFF. The V gene is TRBV6-5, the J gene TRBJ2-2; 8 bases match TRBD2. The CDR3 runs to 16 residues. Germline CDR1 MNHEY, CDR2 SVGAGI. The junction had 9 bases not matched to a gene; V was cut back by 6 bases and J by 3 bases.

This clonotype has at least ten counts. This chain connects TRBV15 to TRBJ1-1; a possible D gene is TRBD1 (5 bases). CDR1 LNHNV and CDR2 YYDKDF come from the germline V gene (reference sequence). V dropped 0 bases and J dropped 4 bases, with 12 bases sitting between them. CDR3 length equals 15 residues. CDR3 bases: TGTGCCACCAGCAGAGACCGGGGGGAAACCACTGAAGCTTTCTTT. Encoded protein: CATSRDRGETTEAFF.

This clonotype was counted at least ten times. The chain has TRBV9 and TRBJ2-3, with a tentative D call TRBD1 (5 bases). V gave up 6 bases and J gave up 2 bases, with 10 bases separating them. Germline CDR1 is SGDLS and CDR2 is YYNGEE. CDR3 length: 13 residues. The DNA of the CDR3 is TGTGCCAGCAACAGGATTGACACAGATACGCAGTATTTT. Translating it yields CASNRIDTDTQYF.

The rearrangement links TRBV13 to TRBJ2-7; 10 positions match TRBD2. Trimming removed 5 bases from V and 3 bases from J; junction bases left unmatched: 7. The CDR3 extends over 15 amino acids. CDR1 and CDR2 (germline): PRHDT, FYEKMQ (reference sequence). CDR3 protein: CASSNRAGGIYEQYF. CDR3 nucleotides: TGTGCCAGCAGCAACAGAGCGGGAGGGATCTACGAGCAGTACTTC.

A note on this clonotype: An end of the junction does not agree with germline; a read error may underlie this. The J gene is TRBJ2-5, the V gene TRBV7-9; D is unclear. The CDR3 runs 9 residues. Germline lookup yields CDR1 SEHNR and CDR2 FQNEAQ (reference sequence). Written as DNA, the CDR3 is TGTGCCAGCAGCCACAGAGAGATCTGG. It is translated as CASSHREIW.

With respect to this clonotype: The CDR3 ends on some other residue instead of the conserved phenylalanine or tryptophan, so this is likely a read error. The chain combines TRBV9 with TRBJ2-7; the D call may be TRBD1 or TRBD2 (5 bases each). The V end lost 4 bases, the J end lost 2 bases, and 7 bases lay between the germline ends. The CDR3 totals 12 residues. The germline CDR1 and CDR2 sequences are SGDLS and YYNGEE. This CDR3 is CASSRGPYEQYL. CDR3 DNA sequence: TGTGCCAGCAGCCGGGGCCCCTACGAGCAGTACCTC.

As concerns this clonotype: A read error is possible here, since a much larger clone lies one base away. This CDR3 is CSATLWGSPGVETQYF. The CDR3 bases are TGCAGTGCTACCCTTTGGGGATCCCCTGGGGTTGAGACCCAGTACTTC. The V gene is TRBV20-1, the J gene TRBJ2-5, with D unresolved. The V and J ends lost 4 bases and 5 bases respectively, with 23 bases between them. The CDR3 is 16 residues long. Germline CDR1 is DFQATT and CDR2 is SNEGSKA (reference sequence).

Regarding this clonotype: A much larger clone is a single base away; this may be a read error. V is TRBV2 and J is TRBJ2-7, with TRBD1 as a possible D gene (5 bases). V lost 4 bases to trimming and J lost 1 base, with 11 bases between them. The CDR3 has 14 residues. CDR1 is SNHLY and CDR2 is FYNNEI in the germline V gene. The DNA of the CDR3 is TGTGCCAGCAGTGGACCCGACAGATCCTACGAGCAGTACTTC. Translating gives CASSGPDRSYEQYF. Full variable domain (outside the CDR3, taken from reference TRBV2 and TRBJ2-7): EPEVTQTPSHQVTQMGQEVILRCVPISNHLYFYWYRQILGQKVEFLVSFYNNEISEKSEIFDDQFSVERPDGSNFTLKIRSTKLEDSAMYFCASSGPDRSYEQYFGPGTRLTVT.

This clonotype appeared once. CDR3 coding DNA: TGTGCCAGCTCCACGGGGACTAGCACTTTCACAGATACGCAGTATTTT. This gives the protein CASSTGTSTFTDTQYF. The chain links TRBV4-2 to TRBJ2-3; 9 bases match TRBD2. The V gene's germline CDR1 is LGHNA and CDR2 YNFKEQ. CDR3 size: 16 residues. Germline trimming cut 8 bases from V and 2 bases from J; bases unmatched to any gene: 11.

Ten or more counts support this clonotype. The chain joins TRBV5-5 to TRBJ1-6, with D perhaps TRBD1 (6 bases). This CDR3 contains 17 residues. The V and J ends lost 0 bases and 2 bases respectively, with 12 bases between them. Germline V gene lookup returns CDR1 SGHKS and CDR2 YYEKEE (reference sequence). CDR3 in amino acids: CASSLVAGQPYNSPLHF. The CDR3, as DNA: TGTGCCAGCAGCTTGGTAGCTGGACAGCCCTATAATTCACCCCTCCACTTT.

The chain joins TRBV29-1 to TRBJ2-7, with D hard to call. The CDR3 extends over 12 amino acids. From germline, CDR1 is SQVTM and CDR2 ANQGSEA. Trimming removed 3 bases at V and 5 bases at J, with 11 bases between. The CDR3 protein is CSVDSGYNEQYF. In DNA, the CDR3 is TGCAGCGTTGACTCCGGATACAACGAGCAGTACTTC.

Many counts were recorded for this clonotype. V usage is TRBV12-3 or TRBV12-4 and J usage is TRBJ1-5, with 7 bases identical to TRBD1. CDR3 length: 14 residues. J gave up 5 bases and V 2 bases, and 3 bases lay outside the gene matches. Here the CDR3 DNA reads TGTGCCAGCAGTTTACGCAGGGGGGATCAGCCCCAGCATTTT. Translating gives CASSLRRGDQPQHF.

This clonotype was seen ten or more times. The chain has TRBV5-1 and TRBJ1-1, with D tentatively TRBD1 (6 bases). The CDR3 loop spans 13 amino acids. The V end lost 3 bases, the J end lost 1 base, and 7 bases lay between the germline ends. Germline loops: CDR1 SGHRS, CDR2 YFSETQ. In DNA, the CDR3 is TGCGCCAGCAGCTGGGGGGCGAACACTGAAGCTTTCTTT. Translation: CASSWGANTEAFF.

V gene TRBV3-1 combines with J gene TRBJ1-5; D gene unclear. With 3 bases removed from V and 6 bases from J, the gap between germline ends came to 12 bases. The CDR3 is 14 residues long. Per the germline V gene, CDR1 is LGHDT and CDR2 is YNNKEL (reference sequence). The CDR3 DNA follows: TGTGCCAGCAGCCAGGGAGGGTCTGGTCAGCCCCAGCATTTT. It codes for CASSQGGSGQPQHF.

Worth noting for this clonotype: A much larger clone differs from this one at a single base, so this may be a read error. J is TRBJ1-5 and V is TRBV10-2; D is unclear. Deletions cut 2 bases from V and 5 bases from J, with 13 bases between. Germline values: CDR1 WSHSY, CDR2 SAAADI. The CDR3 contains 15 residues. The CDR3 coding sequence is TGCGCCAGCAGTGAGCTAATGCAGATCGATCAGCCCCAGCATTTT. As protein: CASSELMQIDQPQHF.

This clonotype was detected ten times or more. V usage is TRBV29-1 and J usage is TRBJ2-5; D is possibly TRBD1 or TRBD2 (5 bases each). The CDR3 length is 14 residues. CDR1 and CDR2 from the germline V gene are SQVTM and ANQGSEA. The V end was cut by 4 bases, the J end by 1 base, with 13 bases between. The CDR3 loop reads CSVGRSGTQETQYF. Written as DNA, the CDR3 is TGCAGCGTTGGCCGATCAGGGACCCAAGAGACCCAGTACTTC.

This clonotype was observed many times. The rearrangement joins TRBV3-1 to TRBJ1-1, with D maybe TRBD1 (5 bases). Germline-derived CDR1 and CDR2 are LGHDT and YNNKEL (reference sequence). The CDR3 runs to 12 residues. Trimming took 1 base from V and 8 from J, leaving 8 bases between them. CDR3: CASSQGQREAFF. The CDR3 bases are TGTGCCAGCAGCCAAGGACAGAGAGAAGCTTTCTTT. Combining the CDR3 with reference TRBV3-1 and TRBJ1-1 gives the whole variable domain DTAVSQTPKYLVTQMGNDKSIKCEQNLGHDTMYWYKQDSKKFLKIMFSYNNKELIINETVPNRFSPKSPDKAHLNLHINSLELGDSAVYFCASSQGQREAFFGQGTRLTVV.

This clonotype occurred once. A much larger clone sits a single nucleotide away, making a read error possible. The CDR3 spells CASSAGDISETQYF. CDR3 bases: TGTGCCAGTAGTGCAGGGGACATATCGGAGACCCAGTACTTC. The rearrangement uses TRBV19 and TRBJ2-5; possibly TRBD1 for D (6 bases). V lost 5 bases, J lost 5 bases, and 15 bases lay in between. CDR1 is LNHDA and CDR2 is SQIVND in the germline V gene (reference sequence). The CDR3 runs 14 residues.

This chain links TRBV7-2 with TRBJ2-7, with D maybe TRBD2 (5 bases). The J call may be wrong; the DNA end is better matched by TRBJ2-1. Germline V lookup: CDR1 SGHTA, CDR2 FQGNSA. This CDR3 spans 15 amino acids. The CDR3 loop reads CASSSAGIMGNEQFF. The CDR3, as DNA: TGTGCCAGCAGCTCGGCCGGGATCATGGGGAATGAGCAGTTCTTC.

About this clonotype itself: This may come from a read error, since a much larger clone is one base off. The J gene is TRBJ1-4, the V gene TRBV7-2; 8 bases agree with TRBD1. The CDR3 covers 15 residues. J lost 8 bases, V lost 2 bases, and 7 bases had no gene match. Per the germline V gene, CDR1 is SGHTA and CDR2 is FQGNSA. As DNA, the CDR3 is TGTACCAGCAGCTTAATTGGGACAGGCAACGAAAAACTGTTTTTT. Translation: CTSSLIGTGNEKLFF.

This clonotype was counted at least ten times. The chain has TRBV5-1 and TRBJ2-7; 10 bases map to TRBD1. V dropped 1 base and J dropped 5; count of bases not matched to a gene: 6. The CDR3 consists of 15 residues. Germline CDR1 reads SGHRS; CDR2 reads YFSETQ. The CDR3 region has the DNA TGCGCCAGCAGCTTGCCCAAGACAGGGGGCCACGAGCAGTACTTC. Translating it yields CASSLPKTGGHEQYF.

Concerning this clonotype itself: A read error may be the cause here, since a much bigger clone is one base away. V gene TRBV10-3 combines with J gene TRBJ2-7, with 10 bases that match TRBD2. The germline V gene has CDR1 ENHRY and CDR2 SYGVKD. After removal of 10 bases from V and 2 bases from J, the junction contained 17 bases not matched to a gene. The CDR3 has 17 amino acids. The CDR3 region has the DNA TGTGCCAGCACGGGGCCTAGCGGGAGATGGGGGGCCTACGAGCAGTACTTC. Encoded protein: CASTGPSGRWGAYEQYF.

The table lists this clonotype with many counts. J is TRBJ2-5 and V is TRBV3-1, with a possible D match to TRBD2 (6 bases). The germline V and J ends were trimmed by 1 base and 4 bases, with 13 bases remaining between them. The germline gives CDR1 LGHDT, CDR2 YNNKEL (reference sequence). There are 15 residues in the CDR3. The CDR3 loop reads CASSQGGRSGETQYF. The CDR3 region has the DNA TGTGCCAGCAGCCAAGGAGGGAGGTCGGGAGAGACCCAGTACTTC.

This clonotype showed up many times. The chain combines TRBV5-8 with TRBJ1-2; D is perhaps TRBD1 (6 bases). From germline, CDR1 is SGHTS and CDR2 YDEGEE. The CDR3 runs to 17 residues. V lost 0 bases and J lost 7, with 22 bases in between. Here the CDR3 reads CASSLDTGWRREAGYTF. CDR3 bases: TGTGCCAGCAGCTTGGACACAGGGTGGAGACGTGAAGCTGGCTACACCTTC.

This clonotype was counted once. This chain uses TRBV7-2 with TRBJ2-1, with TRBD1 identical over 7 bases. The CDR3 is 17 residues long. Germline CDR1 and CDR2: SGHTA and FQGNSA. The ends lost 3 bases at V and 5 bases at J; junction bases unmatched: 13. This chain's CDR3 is CASSFSGTAAQNNEQFF. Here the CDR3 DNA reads TGTGCCAGCAGCTTTTCCGGGACAGCGGCCCAAAACAATGAGCAGTTCTTC.

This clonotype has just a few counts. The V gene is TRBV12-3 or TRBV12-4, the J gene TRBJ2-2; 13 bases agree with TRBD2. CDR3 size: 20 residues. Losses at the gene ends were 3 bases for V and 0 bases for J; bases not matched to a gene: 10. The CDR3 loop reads CASSFPPGTSGTANTGELFF. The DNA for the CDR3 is TGTGCCAGCAGTTTCCCCCCCGGGACTAGCGGGACCGCGAACACCGGGGAGCTGTTTTTT.